One and the same sample provided the 31 T cell receptor beta chains below, sequenced in a study of tissue T cells after allogeneic stem cell transplantation (dated by TCRdb to between 2020 and 2023). The meaning of the sample's time point label: mouse harvest day 7 after allogeneic transplant. Mouse grafts consisting of 10^7 T-cell-depleted bone marrow cells combined with 10^6 splenic CD5+ T cells were administered by tail vein injection. The library was built by means of the immunoSEQ multiplex PCR assay. Entries here come from immuneACCESS through TCRdb and include only in-frame sequences with V and J called. Some clones fail to appear in such tables; in the studies checked, an unresolved V gene covers under half of the shortfall, and the cause of the remainder is unknown. This sample lists some 10,000 clones; roughly 44% were detected once. The ten top clones hold around 1.6% of the sample. The source material was skin. The receptor source for this set is a female BALB/c mouse given C57BL/6 T cells with graft-versus-host disease after an allogeneic hematopoietic cell transplant.

In regard to this clone: Mouse names are used for the genes. The read halts 1 residue ahead of the CDR3 end, with the missing end drawn from the germline J gene. V is TRBV3 and J is TRBJ2-3; a weak D match, TRBD1 (5 bases). CDR1 and CDR2 (germline): SNHLY, FYNGKV (reference sequence). Trimming removed 2 bases from V and 0 bases from J, with 9 bases in between. CDR3 size: 15 residues. The CDR3 loop is CASSLRTTSAETLYF. The CDR3 DNA, read in part, is TGTGCCAGCAGCTTACGGACAACTAGTGCAGAAACGCTGTAT.

A remark on this clone: The gene symbols are mouse symbols. The read gets to within 1 residue of the CDR3 end, and the germline J gene fills in the rest. Other nucleotide sequences from this sample produce the same CDR3. The genes are TRBV26 and TRBJ1-1; D remains unclear. The germline V gene encodes CDR1 KGHPV and CDR2 FQNQEV (reference sequence). V was clipped by 4 bases and J by 0 bases, with 6 bases between them. The CDR3 extends over 13 amino acids. This chain's CDR3 is CASSPGTNTEVFF. The part of the CDR3 DNA that was read is TGTGCCAGCAGTCCCGGGACAAACACAGAAGTCTTC.

For this clone: Mouse gene names and germline throughout. The read comes to an end 1 residue before the CDR3 does, leaving the germline J gene to fill in the end. The chain employs TRBV26 and TRBJ1-4; maybe TRBD1 (5 bases). The germline V gene has CDR1 KGHPV and CDR2 FQNQEV (reference sequence). The CDR3 sequence is 14 residues long. The germline V and J ends were trimmed by 4 bases and 0 bases, with 6 bases remaining between them. CDR3 residues: CASSPTVSNERLFF. The part of the CDR3 DNA that was read is TGTGCCAGCAGTCCGACAGTTTCCAACGAAAGATTATTT.

This clone was picked up a small number of times. Any gene name here is a mouse gene name. The read ends 1 residue before the CDR3 terminus; that terminus is restored from the germline J gene. The genes are TRBV26 and TRBJ2-3; TRBD1 matches at 10 bases. The germline V gene encodes CDR1 KGHPV and CDR2 FQNQEV (reference sequence). The CDR3 runs 15 residues. V was pared by 7 bases and J by 6 bases, with 10 bases of the junction left unmatched. CDR3 DNA (partial): TGTGCCAGCACCCCCCGGGACAGGGGAATGGAAACGCTGTAT. Translation: CASTPRDRGMETLY. The CDR3 in its entirety is CASTPRDRGMETLYF.

As concerns this clone: Mouse germline and gene names are used. Read sequence stops 1 residue before the CDR3 end, and the germline J gene provides the missing end. J is TRBJ2-2 and V is TRBV5; unclear D gene. Trimming shortened V by 4 bases and J by 3 bases, and 6 bases separated the two germline ends. This CDR3 has 13 amino acids. CDR1 and CDR2 (germline): LGHNA, YNLKQL (reference sequence). The CDR3 is CASSLTDTGQLYF. The sequenced part of the CDR3 DNA is TGTGCCAGCAGCCTTACAGACACCGGGCAGCTCTAC.

This clone was recorded a few times. The germline and genes are mouse ones. The read ends 1 residue shy of where the CDR3 ends; the end is completed using the germline J gene. J is TRBJ2-5 and V is TRBV3; 8 positions agree with TRBD2. Losses at the gene ends were 3 bases for V and 7 bases for J; bases not matched to a gene: 6. The germline V gene has CDR1 SNHLY and CDR2 FYNGKV (reference sequence). CDR3 length: 14 amino acids. CDR3 residues: CASSFRWGANTQYF. The DNA read from the CDR3 is TGTGCCAGCAGCTTTCGCTGGGGGGCGAACACCCAGTAC.

Of note for this clone: Any gene name here is a mouse gene name. The read stops 1 residue short of the end of the CDR3; the missing end is completed from the germline J gene. The chain employs TRBV16 and TRBJ2-5; a possible D gene is TRBD1 (6 bases). The length of the CDR3 is 16 residues. Trimming removed 0 bases from V and 3 bases from J, with 13 bases in between. From germline, CDR1 is SGHSA and CDR2 FRNQAP. Partial CDR3 DNA: TGTGCAAGCAGCTTAGATCCCAGGGACAAGCAAGACACCCAGTAC. Amino acids: CASSLDPRDKQDTQY. The CDR3 as a whole reads CASSLDPRDKQDTQYF.

In regard to this clone: Genes and germline are mouse. The sequenced fragment ends 1 residue before the CDR3 boundary, so the rest is inferred from the germline J gene. This chain links TRBV26 with TRBJ2-7; D remains unclear. V was cut by 2 bases and J by 1 base, with 6 bases left in between. The CDR3 has 13 residues. The germline gives CDR1 KGHPV, CDR2 FQNQEV (reference sequence). The CDR3 bases that were read are TGTGCCAGCAGTCTGGGGCAATCCTATGAACAGTAC. Amino acid sequence: CASSLGQSYEQY. The entire CDR3 sequence reads CASSLGQSYEQYF. Based on the CDR3 plus reference TRBV26 and TRBJ2-7, the full variable domain is NSKVIQTPRYLVKGQGQKAKMRCIPEKGHPVVFWYQQNKNNEFKFLINFQNQEVLQQIDMTEKRFSAECPSNSPCSLEIQSSEAGDSALYLCASSLGQSYEQYFGPGTRLTVL.

This clone has a handful of counts. Genes and germline come from the mouse. The read ends 1 residue shy of where the CDR3 ends; the end is completed using the germline J gene. This chain links TRBV3 with TRBJ1-1; D ambiguous. The CDR3 spans 14 residues. The V gene lost 5 bases and the J gene lost 4 bases, with 14 bases spanning the gap. Germline V gives CDR1 SNHLY, CDR2 FYNGKV (reference sequence). The sequenced CDR3 bases are TGTGCCAGCAGCACGACGGGAGAGGGCACAGAAGTCTTC. Its protein is CASSTTGEGTEVF. The whole CDR3 sequence is CASSTTGEGTEVFF. Combining the CDR3 with reference TRBV3 and TRBJ1-1 gives the whole variable domain GPKVLQIPSHQIIDMGQMVTLNCDPVSNHLYFYWYKQILGQQMEFLVNFYNGKVMEKSKLFKDQFSVERPDGSYFTLKIQPTALEDSAVYFCASSTTGEGTEVFFGKGTRLTVV.

This clone was picked up a small number of times. Germline and genes: mouse. The read ends 1 residue shy of where the CDR3 ends; the end is completed using the germline J gene. V is TRBV16 and J is TRBJ2-2, with unresolved D. Trimming removed 0 bases at V and 0 bases at J, with 5 bases between. The CDR3 has 15 amino acids. Germline CDR1 is SGHSA and CDR2 is FRNQAP. The covered CDR3 bases are TGTGCAAGCAGCTTAGACAGTGCAAACACCGGGCAGCTCTAC. It is translated as CASSLDSANTGQLY. The CDR3, in full, reads CASSLDSANTGQLYF.

This clone showed up just a few times. The gene names here belong to mouse. Coverage ceases 1 residue before the CDR3 finishes, and the germline J gene fills in the end. The chain has TRBV26 and TRBJ2-4; D gene ambiguous. Per germline, CDR1 KGHPV and CDR2 FQNQEV (reference sequence). The CDR3 has 14 residues. V dropped 2 bases and J dropped 0 bases, with 6 bases sitting between them. CDR3 bases read: TGTGCCAGCAGTCTGCACCCTAGTCAAAACACCTTGTAC. This translates into CASSLHPSQNTLY. The CDR3, in full, reads CASSLHPSQNTLYF. Based on the CDR3 plus reference TRBV26 and TRBJ2-4, the full variable domain is NSKVIQTPRYLVKGQGQKAKMRCIPEKGHPVVFWYQQNKNNEFKFLINFQNQEVLQQIDMTEKRFSAECPSNSPCSLEIQSSEAGDSALYLCASSLHPSQNTLYFGAGTRLSVL.

The table lists this clone with a few counts. The genes and germline here are from mouse. The CDR3 end lies 1 residue beyond the end of the read and is filled in from the germline J gene. The genes are TRBV23 and TRBJ2-3; the table's TRBD1 call for D was not verified on the DNA. CDR1 KGHTA and CDR2 FQNQQP come from the germline V gene. The CDR3 consists of 14 residues. The CDR3 sequence is CSSSLQGSAETLYF. CDR3 DNA (partial): TGCTCCAGCAGTCTCCAGGGTAGTGCAGAAACGCTGTAT.

This clone was observed a handful of times. Any gene name here is a mouse gene name. The missing CDR3 end, 1 residue past where the read stops, is filled in from the germline J gene. The gene calls are TRBV16 and TRBJ1-4, with 10 nucleotides matching TRBD1. The CDR3 spans 15 residues. Per germline, CDR1 SGHSA and CDR2 FRNQAP. Losses at the gene ends were 3 bases for V and 5 bases for J; bases not matched to a gene: 3. The DNA read from the CDR3 is TGTGCAAGCAGCTTGACAGGGGGCGCGAACGAAAGATTATTT. It encodes CASSLTGGANERLF. The CDR3 in full is CASSLTGGANERLFF.

About this clone: Here the gene names and germline are mouse. The read is 1 residue too short to cover the CDR3 end, so that end is filled in from the germline J gene. This chain connects TRBV20 to TRBJ2-7; TRBD2 aligns across 11 bases. The length of the CDR3 is 15 residues. CDR1 is GFQATS, CDR2 STVNSAI, per germline. Trimming at V came to 2 bases and at J to 7 bases, leaving 10 bases not matched to a gene. CDR3 sequence reads: CGARSTGGGAREQYF. Incomplete CDR3 DNA: TGTGGTGCTAGGTCGACTGGGGGGGGCGCGAGAGAACAGTAC.

Only a few counts were recorded for this clone. These gene names are mouse names. The CDR3 goes on 1 residue after the read ends, and that part is filled in from the germline J gene. The J gene is TRBJ1-3, the V gene TRBV3, with unresolved D. CDR1 SNHLY and CDR2 FYNGKV come from the germline V gene (reference sequence). This CDR3 spans 17 amino acids. Trimming cost V 1 base and J 0 bases, with 13 bases left between them. Partial CDR3 DNA: TGTGCCAGCAGCTTAGGGGAAGGAGGATATTCTGGAAATACGCTCTAT. Protein: CASSLGEGGYSGNTLY. The entire CDR3 protein is CASSLGEGGYSGNTLYF. Full variable domain (outside the CDR3, taken from reference TRBV3 and TRBJ1-3): GPKVLQIPSHQIIDMGQMVTLNCDPVSNHLYFYWYKQILGQQMEFLVNFYNGKVMEKSKLFKDQFSVERPDGSYFTLKIQPTALEDSAVYFCASSLGEGGYSGNTLYFGEGSRLIVV.

Only a few counts were recorded for this clone. Mouse names are used for the genes. The CDR3 protein is CASSRGQTYAEQFF. The part of the CDR3 DNA that was read is TGTGCCAGCAGCCGGGGACAGACCTATGCTGAGCAGTTC. The chain has TRBV26 and TRBJ2-1; 7 bases fit TRBD1. The CDR3 end is not reached by the read, which stops 1 residue before it; the germline J gene fills it in. This CDR3 has 14 residues. Trimming at V came to 6 bases and at J to 3 bases, leaving 5 bases not matched to a gene. The germline V gene has CDR1 KGHPV and CDR2 FQNQEV (reference sequence).

In the case of this clone: These gene names are mouse names. The read finishes 1 residue shy of the CDR3 end, and the germline J gene is used to complete it. The chain employs TRBV26 and TRBJ2-1; 9 positions match TRBD1. V was clipped by 2 bases and J by 6 bases; unmatched bases: 5. Germline V lookup: CDR1 KGHPV, CDR2 FQNQEV (reference sequence). CDR3 length equals 15 residues. The covered CDR3 bases are TGTGCCAGCAGTCTGGCCGGGACAGGGTTTGCTGAGCAGTTC. Translated: CASSLAGTGFAEQF. The whole CDR3 sequence reads CASSLAGTGFAEQFF.

Comment on this clone: Mouse gene names and germline throughout. Read sequence stops 1 residue before the CDR3 end, and the germline J gene provides the missing end. The chain employs TRBV1 and TRBJ2-3; 9 bases match TRBD2. From germline, CDR1 is NSQYPW and CDR2 LRSPGD (reference sequence). The CDR3 loop spans 14 amino acids. With V trimmed by 5 bases and J by 4 bases, 4 bases remained unmatched. CDR3 DNA, as far as it was read: TGCACCTGCAGTTCGGGACTGGGACCAGAAACGCTGTAT. This translates into CTCSSGLGPETLY. The whole CDR3 reads CTCSSGLGPETLYF.

As regards this clone: Any gene name here is a mouse gene name. CDR3 in amino acids: CASSPDAEQFF. The part of the CDR3 DNA that was read is TGTGCTAGCAGTCCAGATGCTGAGCAGTTC. J is TRBJ2-1 and V is TRBV29; no definite D call. The CDR3 end lies 1 residue beyond the end of the read and is filled in from the germline J gene. The germline V gene encodes CDR1 MSHET and CDR2 SYDVDS. Trimming took 5 bases from V and 5 from J, leaving 4 bases between them. There are 11 residues in the CDR3.

In the case of this clone: Genes and germline are mouse. Read sequence stops 1 residue before the CDR3 end, and the germline J gene provides the missing end. The rearrangement joins TRBV26 to TRBJ1-6; no reliable D call. TRBJ1-6 is an ORF, and what it does is uncertain. The germline CDR1 and CDR2 sequences are KGHPV and FQNQEV (reference sequence). The CDR3 extends over 14 amino acids. Deletions cut 2 bases from V and 4 bases from J, with 6 bases between. Partial CDR3 DNA: TGTGCCAGCAGTCTGGGAGGGTATAATTCGCCCCTCTAC. It translates to CASSLGGYNSPLY. The full CDR3 sequence reads CASSLGGYNSPLYF.

Turning to this clone: Genes and germline come from the mouse. The CDR3 end is not reached by the read, which stops 1 residue before it; the germline J gene fills it in. The chain employs TRBV15 and TRBJ1-2; TRBD1 aligns across 8 bases. This CDR3 spans 15 amino acids. V gave up 1 base and J gave up 1 base; unmatched junction bases: 2. Germline V gene sequence: CDR1 SGHND, CDR2 FRSKSL. CDR3 sequence reads: CASSLDRGENSDYTF. The covered CDR3 bases are TGTGCCAGCAGTTTAGACAGGGGGGAAAACTCCGACTACACC.

This clone has more than one count but fewer than ten. Mouse names are used for the genes. Read sequence stops 1 residue before the CDR3 end, and the germline J gene provides the missing end. The gene calls are TRBV15 and TRBJ2-7; 8 nucleotides agree with TRBD1. Trimming took 2 bases from V and 2 from J; bases not matched to a gene: 2. CDR3 length: 14 amino acids. In germline, CDR1 is SGHND, CDR2 FRSKSL. The DNA read from the CDR3 is TGTGCCAGCAGTTTACAGGACAGGGCCTATGAACAGTAC. It is translated as CASSLQDRAYEQY. From start to end, the CDR3 is CASSLQDRAYEQYF. Based on the CDR3 plus reference TRBV15 and TRBJ2-7, the full variable domain is DAGVTQTPRHEVAEKGQTIILKCEPVSGHNDLFWYRQTKIQGLELLSYFRSKSLMEDGGAFKDRFKAEMLNSSFSTLKIQPTEPKDSAVYLCASSLQDRAYEQYFGPGTRLTVL.

This clone has a handful of counts. Gene names and germline match the mouse. The CDR3 end falls 1 residue outside the read, so it is completed with the germline J gene. This chain joins TRBV31 and TRBJ2-2; the D gene is possibly TRBD2 (6 bases). CDR1 and CDR2 from the germline V gene are GKSSPN and SITVG. This CDR3 region has 12 residues. Trimming pared 6 bases from V and 2 bases from J, leaving 7 bases between. The CDR3 region is CACDWNTGQLYF. The sequenced part of the CDR3 DNA is TGTGCCTGTGACTGGAACACCGGGCAGCTCTAC.

As concerns this clone: Mouse gene names and germline throughout. The CDR3 end falls 1 residue outside the read, so it is completed with the germline J gene. This chain uses TRBV1 with TRBJ2-1, with 11 positions matching TRBD2. J lost 4 bases, V lost 4 bases, and 0 bases had no gene match. This CDR3 comprises 14 residues. Germline V gene lookup returns CDR1 NSQYPW and CDR2 LRSPGD (reference sequence). Here the CDR3 reads CTCSGDWGYAEQFF. The CDR3 DNA, read in part, is TGCACCTGCAGTGGGGACTGGGGGTATGCTGAGCAGTTC.

Note on this clone: The gene symbols are mouse symbols. The sequence runs out 1 residue before the end of the CDR3; the remainder is reconstructed from the germline J gene. The rearrangement joins TRBV5 to TRBJ2-3; TRBD2 agrees at 11 bases. The J segment lost 2 bases and the V segment lost 4 bases, leaving 2 bases of the junction unmatched. CDR3 size: 15 residues. The V gene's germline CDR1 is LGHNA and CDR2 YNLKQL (reference sequence). The CDR3 DNA, read in part, is TGTGCCAGCAGCCCCACTGGGGGGGCTGCAGAAACGCTGTAT. Translated: CASSPTGGAAETLY. The CDR3 in its entirety is CASSPTGGAAETLYF.

As for this clone: The germline and genes are mouse ones. The read ends 1 residue before the CDR3 terminus; that terminus is restored from the germline J gene. The rearrangement links TRBV16 to TRBJ1-3; 8 bases map to TRBD1. Germline lookup yields CDR1 SGHSA and CDR2 FRNQAP. The CDR3 contains 16 residues. V was clipped by 1 base and J by 4 bases; unmatched bases: 6. The sequenced part of the CDR3 DNA is TGTGCAAGCAGCTTAGTGGTCAGGGGGCTGGGAAATACGCTCTAT. This codes for CASSLVVRGLGNTLY. The full CDR3 reads CASSLVVRGLGNTLYF.

Notes on this clone: Gene labels here are mouse ones. The read is 1 residue too short to cover the CDR3 end, so that end is filled in from the germline J gene. This chain uses TRBV29 with TRBJ2-4, with 7 bases fitting TRBD2. V gave up 6 bases and J gave up 6 bases; unmatched junction bases: 3. This CDR3 has 12 amino acids. Germline assignment: CDR1 MSHET and CDR2 SYDVDS. The CDR3: CASSPTGNTLYF. The sequenced part of the CDR3 DNA is TGTGCTAGCAGCCCGACTGGGAACACCTTGTAC.

This clone was seen a handful of times. Gene and germline names: mouse. From the germline J gene comes the end of the CDR3, since the read stops 1 residue before it. This chain uses TRBV15 with TRBJ2-7; D may be TRBD2 (6 bases). This CDR3 spans 12 amino acids. Trimming removed 3 bases at V and 7 bases at J, with 10 bases between. Germline CDR1 and CDR2: SGHND and FRSKSL. The CDR3 sequence: CASSLGGGEQYF. CDR3 DNA, as far as it was read: TGTGCCAGCAGTTTGGGGGGAGGGGAACAGTAC.

This clone came up a few times. The gene names here belong to mouse. The read halts 1 residue ahead of the CDR3 end, with the missing end drawn from the germline J gene. V usage is TRBV20 and J usage is TRBJ1-1; tentatively, D is TRBD1 (5 bases). Germline loops: CDR1 GFQATS, CDR2 STVNSAI. The ends were cut back, 2 bases at V and 0 bases at J, with 7 bases in the middle. The CDR3 has 13 amino acids. CDR3: CGARRTSNTEVFF. The part of the CDR3 DNA that was read is TGTGGTGCTAGGAGGACATCAAACACAGAAGTCTTC.

This clone has just a few counts. Gene names are the mouse ones. This chain's CDR3 is CASSLRGWGQNTLYF. CDR3 DNA (partial): TGTGCCAGCAGTCTGAGGGGATGGGGTCAAAACACCTTGTAC. The chain recombines TRBV26 with TRBJ2-4; D is perhaps TRBD1 (5 bases). Read data end 1 residue before the CDR3 end; the end is taken from the germline J gene. From germline, CDR1 is KGHPV and CDR2 FQNQEV (reference sequence). This CDR3 contains 15 residues. Trimming removed 2 bases from V and 1 base from J, with 10 bases in between.

A word on this clone: Mouse germline and gene names are used. With the read ending 1 residue before the CDR3 end, the germline J gene is used to fill in that end. The chain recombines TRBV26 with TRBJ1-4; TRBD1 aligns across 7 bases. This CDR3 has 11 amino acids. Germline CDR1 and CDR2: KGHPV and FQNQEV (reference sequence). With V trimmed by 2 bases and J by 12 bases, 0 bases remained unmatched. The CDR3 here is CASSLDRGLFF. CDR3 DNA, as far as it was read: TGTGCCAGCAGTCTGGACAGGGGATTATTT.